This T cell receptor (beta chain) was retrieved from a study of monozygotic twins with inflammatory bowel disease (dated by TCRdb to about 2019). About the full investigation: The complete study included approximately 28 monozygotic twin pairs: 19 IBD-discordant Danish pairs and nine German pairs, of which four were IBD-concordant and five were IBD-discordant. Each individual had, on average, about 151 000 unique TCRalpha sequences and 181 000 unique TCRbeta sequences available for analysis. Within discordant pairs, disease-associated traits were sought mainly by comparing IBD patients with their genetically identical healthy co-twins.

A roughly 2.5 ml peripheral blood sample was drawn into PAXgene tubes per donor and stored at -80°C. Total RNA was isolated from whole blood with the PAXgene blood miRNA kit on an automated QIAcube, without T cell sorting. Deep TCRalpha and TCRbeta repertoire profiling with unique molecular barcoding was performed on peripheral blood of monozygotic twin pairs concordant or discordant for inflammatory bowel disease. For every twin pair, smoking habits were documented, and each individual was categorised as a current, former or never smoker. The germline V gene sets CDR1 to SGHVS and CDR2 to FQNEAQ. Inclusive of the bounding cysteine and phenylalanine, the CDR3 is 15 residues long. The entry carries no DNA sequence. Results the study describes overall, beyond this receptor: No single strong signal or clonotype linked to IBD turned up in the results, so the idea that one exists was not supported. Measured by the inverse Simpson index, TCRbeta repertoire diversity was lower in IBD patients than in their healthy co-twins. Repertoire similarity did not differ between concordant and discordant twins, possibly due to limited statistical power. Fewer clonotypes were shared with other individuals by IBD patients than by healthy twins, most markedly in patients showing signs of disease activity. Distinction between different T cell subtypes could not be achieved in the analysis. Because patients were on differing immunosuppressive treatments, the repertoires may have picked up extra background noise and inter-individual variability.

Receptor amplification or capture employed 5' RACE. The input for every TCR library was roughly 3,200 ng of total RNA. cDNA was synthesized with SMARTScribe reverse transcriptase in eight separate reactions per sample. During cDNA synthesis, template switching was used to introduce unique molecular identifiers that contained a 6-nucleotide sample barcode. TCRalpha and TCRbeta cDNA was amplified by two nested PCRs of 16 and 9 cycles, with bead purification after each PCR. Before amplification, the cDNA was treated with uracil DNA-glycosylase and purified using the QIAquick PCR purification kit. The second PCR added Illumina TruSeq-compatible adapters along with sample-specific barcodes. TapeStation and Qubit were used to check library quality and concentration, and roughly 5.5 ng of each library was pooled. Sequencing of pooled libraries was carried out on an Illumina HiSeq2500 single-index Rapid Run using 2 x 100 bp reads and custom sequencing primers. On the study's bioinformatics: UMI-based consensus assembly with MiGEC version 1.2.6 was used to correct PCR and sequencing errors. MiXCR version 2.1.1 was used to carry out V(D)J alignment, clonotype assembly and CDR3 extraction. To normalise gene usage, clonotype sharing and MAIT/NKT TCR abundance, the analysis used the top 1000, 10 000 and 20 000 clonotypes per sample. After downsampling to 27 000 UMIs, diversity was calculated as the inverse Simpson index using the vegan R package. Paired Mann-Whitney U tests were applied to discordant twin pairs, and Benjamini-Hochberg correction was used for multiple testing. One entry per CDR3 protein sequence results from the TCRdb reprocessing of the reads, with DNA left out. TCRdb, not the authors, supplied the V and J calls. Per the sample table, the count is under 200,000 distinct CDR3 sequences. The ten largest clones represent roughly 3% of the sample.

Comment on this clonotype: Its antigen has not been determined.

The rearranged chain carries TRBV7-8 and TRBJ2-5; TCRdb names TRBD2, which stays unverified in the absence of DNA. The specimen was blood. This sequence originates from a human donor with ulcerative colitis or Crohn's disease, or a healthy co-twin of an affected twin (not recorded which). The CDR3 reads CASSLGKLAEETQYF.